This entry features one TCR beta chain sequence. The data stem from a study of blood T cell repertoires in COVID-19. CDR1 is LNHNV, CDR2 YYDKDF, per germline (reference sequence). V shed 1 base, J shed 3 bases, and the junction held 2 bases outside the gene matches. CDR3 length: 15 amino acids. Authors' data handling: Reference gene primer amplification gave estimated nucleated cell counts. This table comes from immunoSEQ multiplex PCR, and its TCRdb copy is limited to in-frame clones, with some not included. The V and J calls and clone size come from that table; D and trimming were worked out from the DNA. Found here are 300,000 to 400,000 clones, over 85% of them singletons; the top ten hold roughly 2.6%.

The V and J genes are TRBV15 and TRBJ2-3, with 9 bases identical to TRBD2. Material for sequencing was PBMCs or T cells enriched from blood (not recorded which). This TCR derives from a man between 60 and 70 years old who had recovered from COVID-19. The CDR3 spells CATSRGLAGTDTQYF. The CDR3 nucleotides are TGTGCCACCAGCAGAGGTCTAGCGGGGACAGATACGCAGTATTTT.